Reported below is one T cell receptor beta chain. The germline V gene has CDR1 LGHDT and CDR2 YNNKEL (reference sequence). CDR3 length equals 15 residues. Trimming removed 0 bases at V and 1 base at J, with 7 bases between. MiXCR, applied by TCRdb to the 5' RACE reads, yields one record per CDR3 protein. The table has just under 600,000 distinct CDR3 sequences, approximately 13% seen once. The sample originates from a study of T cells after yellow fever vaccination. The sample consisted of PBMCs, taken on the day of the yellow fever booster vaccination. The TCR was taken from a man aged 25 to 40 who received the YFV17D yellow fever vaccine. The chain uses TRBV3-1 and TRBJ2-1, with D perhaps matching TRBD2 (5 bases). This CDR3 reads CASSQEQRSYNEQFF. In DNA form, the CDR3 reads TGTGCCAGCAGCCAAGAACAGCGGTCCTACAATGAGCAGTTCTTC.